The following is a TCR beta chain sequence with its context. Its target is unknown. The source of the sample is a study of cytomegalovirus exposure and HLA in healthy donors. Broader study findings: Earlier results showed most TCR beta V segments being productive about 90% or about 30% of the time.

Trimming took off 5 bases at V and 0 bases at J, with 13 bases between the two ends. CDR1 SGDLS and CDR2 YYNGEE come from the germline V gene. The CDR3 is made up of 15 amino acids. The PCR made use of 60 Vbeta and 13 Jbeta primers. Original handling: Later, an analysis found about 83 million unique TCR beta chains, and 9.5 million to 11 million of these were shared. The protocol was immunoSEQ multiplex PCR, while the TCRdb copy is restricted to in-frame clones and leaves out a portion. The V and J calls and clone size come from that table; D and trimming were worked out from the DNA. The sample has over 200,000 clones; 85% are singletons.

The sequence derives from a human donor in good health. Sequencing was performed on PBMCs. The chain has TRBV9 and TRBJ2-3, with TRBD2 as a possible D gene (6 bases). The CDR3 region is CASSGGASSTDTQYF. CDR3 coding DNA: TGTGCCAGCAGTGGAGGGGCTAGTAGCACAGATACGCAGTATTTT.